This T cell receptor beta chain was sequenced for a study of blood T cells in healthy people across ages. V lost 1 base and J lost 5, with 12 bases in between. The germline V gene encodes CDR1 MNHEY and CDR2 SVGAGI. This CDR3 comprises 14 residues. A word on this clonotype: One base away lies a much larger clone, so this may be a sequencing read error.

Isolated PBMCs totaled at least 6 million in each sample. PCR was performed a second time for roughly 6 to 12 cycles using a sample-barcoded 5' primer and a J-beta primer mix. TCRdb itself ran the 5' RACE reads through MiXCR, one entry per CDR3 protein. The table shows 1.5 million to 2 million distinct CDR3 sequences, with 28% occurring only once. This rearrangement joins TRBV6-5 to TRBJ2-7; D not resolved. Input material: blood. This clonotype originated in a woman in her twenties or thirties in good health. The CDR3 sequence is CASSYLAERHEQYF. The CDR3 DNA reads TGTGCCAGCAGTTACTTGGCCGAGAGACACGAGCAGTACTTC.